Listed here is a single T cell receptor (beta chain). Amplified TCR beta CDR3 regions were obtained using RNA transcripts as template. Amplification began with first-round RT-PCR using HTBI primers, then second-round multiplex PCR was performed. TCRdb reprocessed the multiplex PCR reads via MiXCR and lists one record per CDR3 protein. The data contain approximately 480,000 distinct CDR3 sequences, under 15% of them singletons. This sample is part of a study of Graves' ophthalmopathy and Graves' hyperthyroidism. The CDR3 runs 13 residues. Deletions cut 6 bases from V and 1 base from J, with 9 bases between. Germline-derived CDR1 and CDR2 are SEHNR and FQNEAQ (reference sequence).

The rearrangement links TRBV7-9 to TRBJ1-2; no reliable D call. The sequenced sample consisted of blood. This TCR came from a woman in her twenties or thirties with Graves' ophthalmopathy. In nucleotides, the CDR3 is TGTGCCAGCAGTGTTAACAGTAACTATGGCTACACCTTC. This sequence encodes CASSVNSNYGYTF.